The source of this TCR beta chain is a study of shared clonotypes between healthy human individuals. Produced via immunoSEQ multiplex PCR; TCRdb's table is partial and in-frame only. Among about 1,800,000 clones listed, just under 95% were seen once. Only CD45RO-negative cells positively selected for CCR7 counted as naive CD8 cells, so terminally differentiated effector memory CD45RA+ cells were excluded. CDR1 is SGHDT and CDR2 is YYEEEE in the germline V gene. The length of the CDR3 is 14 residues. The V end was cut by 0 bases, the J end by 8 bases, with 11 bases between. This receptor was taken from a man between 18 and 29 years old in good health. The specimen was naive CD8+ T cells sorted from blood. The V call is TRBV5-6, the J call TRBJ2-2, with D hard to call. The DNA for the CDR3 is TGTGCCAGCAGCTTGGGGCAGGCCCCGGGGGAGCTGTTTTTT. Amino acid sequence: CASSLGQAPGELFF.